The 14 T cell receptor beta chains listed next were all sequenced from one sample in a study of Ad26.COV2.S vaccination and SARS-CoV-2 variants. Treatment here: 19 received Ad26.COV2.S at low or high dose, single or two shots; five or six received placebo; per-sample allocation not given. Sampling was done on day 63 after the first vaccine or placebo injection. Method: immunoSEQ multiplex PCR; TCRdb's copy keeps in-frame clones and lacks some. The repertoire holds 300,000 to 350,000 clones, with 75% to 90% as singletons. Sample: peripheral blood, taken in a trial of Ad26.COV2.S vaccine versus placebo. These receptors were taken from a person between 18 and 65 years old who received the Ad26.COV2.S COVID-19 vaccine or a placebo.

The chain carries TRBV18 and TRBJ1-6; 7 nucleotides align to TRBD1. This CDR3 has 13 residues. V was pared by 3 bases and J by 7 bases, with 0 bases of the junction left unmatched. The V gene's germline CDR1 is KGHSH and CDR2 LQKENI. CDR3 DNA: TGTGCCAGCTCACCGGGACAGAATTCACCCCTCCACTTT. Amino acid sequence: CASSPGQNSPLHF. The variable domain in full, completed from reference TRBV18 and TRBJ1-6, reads NAGVMQNPRHLVRRRGQEARLRCSPMKGHSHVYWYRQLPEEGLKFMVYLQKENIIDESGMPKERFSAEFPKEGPSILRIQQVVRGDSAAYFCASSPGQNSPLHFGNGTRLTVT.

The CDR3 DNA reads TGTGCCAGCAGTGCACCTAGCGGGAGGTCCTACGAGCAGTACTTC. It yields the protein CASSAPSGRSYEQYF. V and J are TRBV2 and TRBJ2-7, with 11 bases lining up with TRBD2. Looked up from germline, CDR1 is SNHLY and CDR2 is FYNNEI. V lost 4 bases, J lost 1 base, and 3 bases stayed unmatched. CDR3 length equals 15 residues.

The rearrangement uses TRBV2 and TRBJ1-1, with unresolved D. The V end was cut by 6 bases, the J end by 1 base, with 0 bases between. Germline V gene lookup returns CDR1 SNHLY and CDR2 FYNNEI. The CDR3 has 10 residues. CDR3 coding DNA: TGTGCCAGCAGGAACACTGAAGCTTTCTTT. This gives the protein CASRNTEAFF.

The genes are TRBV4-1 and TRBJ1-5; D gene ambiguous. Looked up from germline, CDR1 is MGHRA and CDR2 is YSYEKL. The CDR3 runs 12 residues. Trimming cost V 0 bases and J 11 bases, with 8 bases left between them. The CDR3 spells CASSQDYRTQHF. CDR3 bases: TGCGCCAGCAGCCAAGATTACCGGACCCAGCATTTT.

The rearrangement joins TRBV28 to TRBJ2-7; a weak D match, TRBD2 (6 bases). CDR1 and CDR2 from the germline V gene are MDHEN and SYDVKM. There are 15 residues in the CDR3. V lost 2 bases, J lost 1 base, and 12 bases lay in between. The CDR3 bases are TGTGCCAGCAGTTTAAGCGCGGGGAATTCCTACGAGCAGTACTTC. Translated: CASSLSAGNSYEQYF.

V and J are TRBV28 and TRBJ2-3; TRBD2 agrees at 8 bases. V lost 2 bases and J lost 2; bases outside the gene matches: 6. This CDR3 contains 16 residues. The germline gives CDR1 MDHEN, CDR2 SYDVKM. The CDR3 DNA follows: TGTGCCAGCAGTTTAGGTCAAGCGGGAGTCACAGATACGCAGTATTTT. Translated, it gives CASSLGQAGVTDTQYF.

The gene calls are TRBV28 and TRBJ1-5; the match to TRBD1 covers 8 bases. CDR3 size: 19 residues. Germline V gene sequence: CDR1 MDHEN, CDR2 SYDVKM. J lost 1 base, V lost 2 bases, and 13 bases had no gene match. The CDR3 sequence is CASSLDPRGRGLSNQPQHF. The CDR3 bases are TGTGCCAGCAGTTTAGACCCCAGGGGCAGGGGGCTGAGCAATCAGCCCCAGCATTTT.

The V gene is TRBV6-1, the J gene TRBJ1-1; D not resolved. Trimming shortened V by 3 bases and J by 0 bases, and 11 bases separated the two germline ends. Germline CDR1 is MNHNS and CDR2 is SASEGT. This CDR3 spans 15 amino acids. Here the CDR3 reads CASSDGPDMNTEAFF. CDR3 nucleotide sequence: TGTGCCAGCAGTGATGGTCCGGATATGAACACTGAAGCTTTCTTT.

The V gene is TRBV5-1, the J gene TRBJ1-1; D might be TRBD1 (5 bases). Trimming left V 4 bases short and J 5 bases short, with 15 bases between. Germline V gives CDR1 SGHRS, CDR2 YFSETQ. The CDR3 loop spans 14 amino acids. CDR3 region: CASSPGRRDTEAFF. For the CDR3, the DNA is TGCGCCAGCAGCCCAGGGAGGCGGGATACTGAAGCTTTCTTT.

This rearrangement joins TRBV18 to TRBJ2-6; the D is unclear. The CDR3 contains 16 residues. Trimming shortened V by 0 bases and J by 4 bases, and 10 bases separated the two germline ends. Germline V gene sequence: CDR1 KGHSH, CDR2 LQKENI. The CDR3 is CASSPPEALGANVLTF. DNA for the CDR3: TGTGCCAGCTCACCACCCGAGGCTTTGGGGGCCAACGTCCTGACTTTC.

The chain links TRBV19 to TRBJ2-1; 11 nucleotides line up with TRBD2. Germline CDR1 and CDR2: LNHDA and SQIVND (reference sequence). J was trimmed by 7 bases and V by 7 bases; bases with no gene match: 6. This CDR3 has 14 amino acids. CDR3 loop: CASTRVAGGNEQFF. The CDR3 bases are TGTGCCAGTACTCGGGTAGCGGGAGGGAATGAGCAGTTCTTC.

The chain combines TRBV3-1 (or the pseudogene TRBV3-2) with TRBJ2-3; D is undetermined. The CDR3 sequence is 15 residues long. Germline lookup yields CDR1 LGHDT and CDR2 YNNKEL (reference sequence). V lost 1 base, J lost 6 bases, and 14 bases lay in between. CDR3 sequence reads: CASSQAPPPRDTQYF. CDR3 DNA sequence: TGTGCCAGCAGCCAAGCCCCTCCACCTCGGGATACGCAGTATTTT.

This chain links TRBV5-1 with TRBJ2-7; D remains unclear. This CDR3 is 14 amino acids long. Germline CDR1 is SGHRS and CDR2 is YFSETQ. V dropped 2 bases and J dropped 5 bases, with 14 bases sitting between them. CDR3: CASSFRGRSHEQYF. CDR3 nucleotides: TGCGCCAGCAGCTTTCGAGGCAGGAGCCACGAGCAGTACTTC. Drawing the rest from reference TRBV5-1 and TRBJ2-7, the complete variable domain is KAGVTQTPRYLIKTRGQQVTLSCSPISGHRSVSWYQQTPGQGLQFLFEYFSETQRNKGNFPGRFSGRQFSNSRSEMNVSTLELGDSALYLCASSFRGRSHEQYFGPGTRLTVT.

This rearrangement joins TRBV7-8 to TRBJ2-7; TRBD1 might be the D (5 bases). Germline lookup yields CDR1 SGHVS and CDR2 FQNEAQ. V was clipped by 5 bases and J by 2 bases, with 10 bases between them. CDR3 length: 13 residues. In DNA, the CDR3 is TGTGCCAGCAGCCCTGACAGAACCTACGAGCAGTACTTC. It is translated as CASSPDRTYEQYF.